A selection of T cell receptor beta chains follows, all from one sample in a study of blood T cells in healthy people across ages. Each CDR3 protein gets one entry after TCRdb re-called the 5' RACE reads with MiXCR. The profile shows fewer than 950,000 distinct CDR3 sequences, 53% of them singletons. Sequenced input: blood. These receptors came from an elderly man in good health. CDR3s include the opening cysteine and the closing phenylalanine or tryptophan. Each record gives: J gene, V gene, clone size, D gene, CDR3 DNA, CDR3 protein. A D gene is named only where the DNA matches it firmly. Size is omitted from some rows. Given values are once, few, many or a class for expanded clones.

J: TRBJ2-1; V: TRBV29-1; size: few; D: NA; DNA: TGCAGCGTTGAAGATGGAGGGGGCGGGCAGTTCTTC; CDR3: CSVEDGGGGQFF
J: TRBJ1-4; V: TRBV6-1; size: many; D: NA; DNA: TGTGCCAGCAAGGGGCGCGTCGGAGCTCCAACTAATGAAAAACTGTTTTTT; CDR3: CASKGRVGAPTNEKLFF
J: TRBJ1-6; V: TRBV6-6; size: few; D: TRBD1; DNA: TGTGCCAGCAGTTACCGGGACAGGGTAAATTCACCCCTCCACTTT; CDR3: CASSYRDRVNSPLHF
J: TRBJ2-7; V: TRBV20-1; size: NA; D: NA; DNA: TGCAGTGCTCCCAGGGGGGCGAGCTACGAGCAGTACTTC; CDR3: CSAPRGASYEQYF
J: TRBJ1-4; V: TRBV29-1; size: NA; D: NA; DNA: TGCAGCGTTTTGGACACTGCAACTAATGAAAAACTGTTTTTT; CDR3: CSVLDTATNEKLFF
J: TRBJ2-1; V: TRBV20-1; size: once; D: TRBD2; DNA: TGCAGTGCAGAGCGGAGGGCTAGCGGGACCTACAATGAGCAGTTCTTC; CDR3: CSAERRASGTYNEQFF
J: TRBJ2-1; V: TRBV9; size: NA; D: NA; DNA: TGTGCCAGCAGCGTAGTGACGGGTAATGAGCAGTTCTTC; CDR3: CASSVVTGNEQFF
J: TRBJ2-7; V: TRBV20-1; size: few; D: NA; DNA: TGCAGTGCTAGAAGGATCGACCTCTACGAGCAGTACTTC; CDR3: CSARRIDLYEQYF
J: TRBJ2-7; V: TRBV20-1; size: few; D: TRBD1; DNA: TGCAGTGCTAGACCGGGACAGAAGTCCTACGAGCAGTACTTC; CDR3: CSARPGQKSYEQYF
J: TRBJ2-1; V: TRBV9; size: NA; D: NA; DNA: TGTGCCAGCAGCGTAGAGTCGGGAATCGATGAGCAGTTCTTC; CDR3: CASSVESGIDEQFF
J: TRBJ2-6; V: TRBV20-1; size: NA; D: NA; DNA: TGCAGTGCTAACCAGCTAAAGTACTCTGGGGCCAACGTCCTGACTTTC; CDR3: CSANQLKYSGANVLTF
J: TRBJ2-3; V: TRBV20-1; size: NA; D: TRBD2; DNA: TGCAGTGCATTTAGCGGGTCTAGCACAGATACGCAGTATTTT; CDR3: CSAFSGSSTDTQYF
J: TRBJ2-7; V: TRBV7-3; size: NA; D: TRBD2; DNA: TGTGCCAGCAGCCCCCTGAGTAAGGGGGAGACTAGCGGGAGGGCCCATGAGCAGTACTTC; CDR3: CASSPLSKGETSGRAHEQYF
J: TRBJ2-7; V: TRBV10-3; size: few; D: NA; DNA: TGTGCCATCAGTCAAGCCGGTAGCCCCTACGAGCAGTACTTC; CDR3: CAISQAGSPYEQYF
J: TRBJ2-3; V: TRBV7-2; size: NA; D: NA; DNA: TGTGCCAGCAGCTTAGGGGCCAAAGGCACAGATACGCAGTATTTT; CDR3: CASSLGAKGTDTQYF
J: TRBJ1-2; V: TRBV4-2; size: NA; D: NA; DNA: TGTGCCAGCAGCCATAAAAGCTTGTTCGACCTTAACTATGGCTACACCTTC; CDR3: CASSHKSLFDLNYGYTF
J: TRBJ1-3; V: TRBV4-1; size: NA; D: NA; DNA: TGCGCCAGCAGCAACGCAGGGACTGGAAACACCATATATTTT; CDR3: CASSNAGTGNTIYF
J: TRBJ2-7; V: TRBV4-3; size: NA; D: TRBD1; DNA: TGCGCCAGCAGCCAAGCACTGGGACAGGCCTACGAGCAGTACTTC; CDR3: CASSQALGQAYEQYF
J: TRBJ2-1; V: TRBV20-1; size: NA; D: NA; DNA: TGCAGTGCTACACAGGGTACCGAGTTCTTC; CDR3: CSATQGTEFF
J: TRBJ2-1; V: TRBV20-1; size: NA; D: TRBD2; DNA: TGCAGTGCTAGAATCCCTAGCGGGAGGGCCGGTGAGCAGTTCTTC; CDR3: CSARIPSGRAGEQFF
J: TRBJ1-4; V: TRBV7-9; size: NA; D: NA; DNA: TGTGCCAGCAGCTTAGGAGAAGAAAAACTGTTTTTT; CDR3: CASSLGEEKLFF
J: TRBJ1-2; V: TRBV12-3/TRBV12-4; size: once; D: NA; DNA: TGTGCCAGCAGTTTAATCCCAACAGGGTATGGCTACACCTTC; CDR3: CASSLIPTGYGYTF
J: TRBJ2-7; V: TRBV5-1; size: few; D: NA; DNA: TGCGCCAGCAGCGTTACGGGATACTCAACCTACGAGCAGTACTTC; CDR3: CASSVTGYSTYEQYF
J: TRBJ2-1; V: TRBV5-1; size: NA; D: TRBD1; DNA: TGCGCCAGCAGCTTGGGGACAGGGACCAATGAGCAGTTCTTC; CDR3: CASSLGTGTNEQFF
J: TRBJ2-7; V: TRBV6-2/TRBV6-3; size: NA; D: NA; DNA: TGTGCCAGCAGTTACCCCACGGACTCCTACGAGCAGTACTTC; CDR3: CASSYPTDSYEQYF
J: TRBJ2-1; V: TRBV15; size: few; D: TRBD2; DNA: TGTGCCACCAGCACCAGACTAGCGGGAGTAGATGAGCAGTTCTTC; CDR3: CATSTRLAGVDEQFF
J: TRBJ2-1; V: TRBV12-3/TRBV12-4; size: NA; D: TRBD2; DNA: TGTGCCAGTAGTTTCTTGACTAGCGCAAGCTACAATGAGCAGTTCTTC; CDR3: CASSFLTSASYNEQFF
J: TRBJ1-2; V: TRBV7-3; size: NA; D: NA; DNA: TGTGCCAGCAGCTTAAGTCCAGGGGTGGGCTATGGCTACACCTTC; CDR3: CASSLSPGVGYGYTF
J: TRBJ2-5; V: TRBV20-1; size: few; D: NA; DNA: TGCAGTCCTCAATTGCCTGGTGGGGGAGCTCTCCAAGAGACCCAGTACTTC; CDR3: CSPQLPGGGALQETQYF
J: TRBJ1-6; V: TRBV4-1; size: NA; D: NA; DNA: TGCGCCAGCAGCCAGTGGGGAGCGGGGGATTCACCCCCCCACTTT; CDR3: CASSQWGAGDSPPHF